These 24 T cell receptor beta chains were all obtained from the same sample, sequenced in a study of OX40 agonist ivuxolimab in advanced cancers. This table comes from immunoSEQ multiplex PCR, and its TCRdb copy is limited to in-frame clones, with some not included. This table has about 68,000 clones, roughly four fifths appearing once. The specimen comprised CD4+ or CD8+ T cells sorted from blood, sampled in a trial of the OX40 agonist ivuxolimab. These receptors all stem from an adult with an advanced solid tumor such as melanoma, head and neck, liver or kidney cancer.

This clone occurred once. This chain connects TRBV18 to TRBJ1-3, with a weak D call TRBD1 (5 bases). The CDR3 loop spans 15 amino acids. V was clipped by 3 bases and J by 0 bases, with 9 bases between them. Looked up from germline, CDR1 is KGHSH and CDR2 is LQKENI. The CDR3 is CASSPPGSSGNTIYF. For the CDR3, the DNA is TGTGCCAGCTCACCGCCAGGGAGCTCTGGAAACACCATATATTTT.

The CDR3 bases are TGCGCCAGCAGCCTCCTCACTAGCGGGGGGAACACCGGGGAGCTGTTTTTT. It translates to CASSLLTSGGNTGELFF. The chain uses TRBV5-1 and TRBJ2-2, with TRBD2 identical over 11 bases. V lost 4 bases, J lost 1 base, and 6 bases stayed unmatched. The CDR3 covers 17 residues. Germline CDR1 SGHRS, CDR2 YFSETQ.

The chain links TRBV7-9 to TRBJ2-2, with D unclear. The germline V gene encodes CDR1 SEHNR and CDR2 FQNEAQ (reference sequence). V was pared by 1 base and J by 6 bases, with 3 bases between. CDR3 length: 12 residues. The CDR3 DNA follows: TGTGCCAGCAGCTTAGTGTCCGGGGAGCTGTTTTTT. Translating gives CASSLVSGELFF.

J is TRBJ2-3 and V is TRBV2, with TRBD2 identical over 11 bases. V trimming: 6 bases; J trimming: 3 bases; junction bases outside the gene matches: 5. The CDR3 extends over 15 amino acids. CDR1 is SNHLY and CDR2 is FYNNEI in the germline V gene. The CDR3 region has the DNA TGTGCCAGCAGGGCAACTAGCGGGGGTACAGATACGCAGTATTTT. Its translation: CASRATSGGTDTQYF.

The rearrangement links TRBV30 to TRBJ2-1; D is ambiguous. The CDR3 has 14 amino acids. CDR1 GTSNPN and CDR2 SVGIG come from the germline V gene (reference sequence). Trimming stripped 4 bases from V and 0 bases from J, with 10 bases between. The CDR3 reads CAWIRGYSYNEQFF. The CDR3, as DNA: TGTGCCTGGATTCGCGGATACTCCTACAATGAGCAGTTCTTC.

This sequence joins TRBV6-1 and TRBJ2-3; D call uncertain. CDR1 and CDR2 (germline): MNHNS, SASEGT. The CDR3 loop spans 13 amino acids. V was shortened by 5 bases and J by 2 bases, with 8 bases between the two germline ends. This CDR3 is CASSTGTTDTQYF. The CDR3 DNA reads TGTGCCAGCAGTACCGGAACCACAGATACGCAGTATTTT.

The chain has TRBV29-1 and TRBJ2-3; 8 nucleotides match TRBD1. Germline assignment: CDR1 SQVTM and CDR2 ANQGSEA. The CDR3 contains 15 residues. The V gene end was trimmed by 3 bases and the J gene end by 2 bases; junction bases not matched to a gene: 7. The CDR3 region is CSVEWTGTATDTQYF. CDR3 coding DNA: TGCAGCGTTGAGTGGACAGGGACGGCCACAGATACGCAGTATTTT.

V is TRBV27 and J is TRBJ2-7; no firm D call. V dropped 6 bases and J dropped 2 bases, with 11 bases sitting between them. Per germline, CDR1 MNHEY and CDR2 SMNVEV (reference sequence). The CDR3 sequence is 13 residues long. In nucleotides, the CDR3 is TGTGCCAGCAGACCGACGGGTACCTACGAGCAGTACTTC. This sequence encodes CASRPTGTYEQYF.

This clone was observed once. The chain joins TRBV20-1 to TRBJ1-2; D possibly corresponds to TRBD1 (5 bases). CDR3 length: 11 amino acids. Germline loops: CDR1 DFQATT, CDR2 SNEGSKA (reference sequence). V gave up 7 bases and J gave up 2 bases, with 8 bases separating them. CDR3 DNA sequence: TGCAGTGGGGACGGCAACTATGGCTACACCTTC. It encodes CSGDGNYGYTF.

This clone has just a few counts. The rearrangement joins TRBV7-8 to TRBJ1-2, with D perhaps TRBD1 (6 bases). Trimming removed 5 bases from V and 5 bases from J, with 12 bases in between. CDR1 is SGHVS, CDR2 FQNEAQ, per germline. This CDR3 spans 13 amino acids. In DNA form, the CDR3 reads TGTGCCAGCAGCATATTAGGGGGGTATGGCTACACCTTC. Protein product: CASSILGGYGYTF.

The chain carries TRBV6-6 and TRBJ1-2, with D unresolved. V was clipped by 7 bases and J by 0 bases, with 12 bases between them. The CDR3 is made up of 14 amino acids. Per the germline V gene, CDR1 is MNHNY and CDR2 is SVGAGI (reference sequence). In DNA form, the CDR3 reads TGTGCCAGCACTCCTGCGGATTCTAACTATGGCTACACCTTC. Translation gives CASTPADSNYGYTF.

The CDR3, as DNA: TGTGCCAGCAGCGGACAGGGTCTATCACCCCTCCACTTT. Encoded protein: CASSGQGLSPLHF. The chain joins TRBV9 to TRBJ1-6, with 7 nucleotides matching TRBD1. The V gene end was trimmed by 3 bases and the J gene end by 10 bases; junction bases not matched to a gene: 4. This CDR3 comprises 13 residues. Germline CDR1 is SGDLS and CDR2 is YYNGEE. The full variable domain, in which reference TRBV9 and TRBJ1-6 provide the parts outside the CDR3, is DSGVTQTPKHLITATGQRVTLRCSPRSGDLSVYWYQQSLDQGLQFLIQYYNGEERAKGNILERFSAQQFPDLHSELNLSSLELGDSALYFCASSGQGLSPLHFGNGTRLTVT.

CDR3 protein: CASSLPGNQETQYF. CDR3 DNA: TGTGCCAGCAGCTTGCCGGGGAACCAAGAGACCCAGTACTTC. This chain links TRBV5-4 with TRBJ2-5; the D gene is possibly TRBD2 (5 bases). Looked up from germline, CDR1 is SGHNT and CDR2 is YYREEE (reference sequence). The CDR3 covers 14 residues. The germline V and J ends were trimmed by 1 base and 0 bases, with 7 bases remaining between them.

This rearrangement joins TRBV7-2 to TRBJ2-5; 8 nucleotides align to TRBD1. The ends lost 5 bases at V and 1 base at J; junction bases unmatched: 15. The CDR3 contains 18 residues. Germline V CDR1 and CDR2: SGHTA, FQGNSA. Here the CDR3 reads CASSQGAGFAGFQETQYF. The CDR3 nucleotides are TGTGCCAGCAGCCAGGGGGCGGGGTTTGCGGGCTTCCAAGAGACCCAGTACTTC.

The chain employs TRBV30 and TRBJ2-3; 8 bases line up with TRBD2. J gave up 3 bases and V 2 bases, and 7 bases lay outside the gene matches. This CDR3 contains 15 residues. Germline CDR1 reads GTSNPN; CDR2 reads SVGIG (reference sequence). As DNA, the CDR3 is TGTGCCTGGAGTCGAACGGGGGGGCCAACAGATACGCAGTATTTT. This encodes CAWSRTGGPTDTQYF. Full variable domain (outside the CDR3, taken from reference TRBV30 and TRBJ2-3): SQTIHQWPATLVQPVGSPLSLECTVEGTSNPNLYWYRQAAGRGLQLLFYSVGIGQISSEVPQNLSASRPQDRQFILSSKKLLLSDSGFYLCAWSRTGGPTDTQYFGPGTRLTVL.

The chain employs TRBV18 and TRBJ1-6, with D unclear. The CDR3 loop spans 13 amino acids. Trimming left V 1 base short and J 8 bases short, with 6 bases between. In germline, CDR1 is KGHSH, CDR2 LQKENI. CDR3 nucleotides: TGTGCCAGCTCACCACAGGTGGATTCACCCCTCCACTTT. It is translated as CASSPQVDSPLHF.

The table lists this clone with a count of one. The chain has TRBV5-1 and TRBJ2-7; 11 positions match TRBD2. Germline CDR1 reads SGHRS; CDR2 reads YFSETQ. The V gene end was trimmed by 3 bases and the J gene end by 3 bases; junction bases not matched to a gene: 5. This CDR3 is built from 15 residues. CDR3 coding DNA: TGCGCCAGCAGCTCGGGACTAGCGGCGAGCTACGAGCAGTACTTC. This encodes CASSSGLAASYEQYF.

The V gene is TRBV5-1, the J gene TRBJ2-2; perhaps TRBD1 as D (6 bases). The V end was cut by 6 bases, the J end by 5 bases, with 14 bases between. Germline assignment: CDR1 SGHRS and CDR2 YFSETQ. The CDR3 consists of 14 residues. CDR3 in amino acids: CASTEWGRTGELFF. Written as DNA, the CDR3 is TGCGCCAGCACAGAATGGGGGCGGACCGGGGAGCTGTTTTTT.

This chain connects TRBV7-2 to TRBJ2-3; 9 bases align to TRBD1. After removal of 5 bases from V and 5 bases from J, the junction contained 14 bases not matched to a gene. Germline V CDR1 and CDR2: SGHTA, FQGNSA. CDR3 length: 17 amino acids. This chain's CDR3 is CASSPTPDRGVKDTQYF. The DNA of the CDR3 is TGTGCCAGCAGCCCTACACCAGACAGGGGGGTTAAAGATACGCAGTATTTT.

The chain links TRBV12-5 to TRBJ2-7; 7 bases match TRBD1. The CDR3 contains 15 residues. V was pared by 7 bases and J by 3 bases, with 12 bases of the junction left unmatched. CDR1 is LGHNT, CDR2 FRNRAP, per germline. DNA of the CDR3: TGTGCTAGTGCCCTCGACCTGGGACAGCGCTACGAGCAGTACTTC. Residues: CASALDLGQRYEQYF.

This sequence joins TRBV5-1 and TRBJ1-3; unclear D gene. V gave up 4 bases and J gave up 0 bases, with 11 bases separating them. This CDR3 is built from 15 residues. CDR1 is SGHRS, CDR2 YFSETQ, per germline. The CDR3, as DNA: TGCGCCAGCAGCCTGACAACTTCCTCTGGAAACACCATATATTTT. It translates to CASSLTTSSGNTIYF.

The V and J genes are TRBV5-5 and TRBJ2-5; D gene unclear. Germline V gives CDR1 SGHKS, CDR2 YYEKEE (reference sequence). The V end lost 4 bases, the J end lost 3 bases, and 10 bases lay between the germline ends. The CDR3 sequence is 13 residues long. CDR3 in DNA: TGTGCCAGCAGCGCAGCTACGGAAGAGACCCAGTACTTC. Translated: CASSAATEETQYF. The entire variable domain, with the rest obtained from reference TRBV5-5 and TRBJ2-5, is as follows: DAGVTQSPTHLIKTRGQQVTLRCSPISGHKSVSWYQQVLGQGPQFIFQYYEKEERGRGNFPDRFSARQFPNYSSELNVNALLLGDSALYLCASSAATEETQYFGPGTRLLVL.

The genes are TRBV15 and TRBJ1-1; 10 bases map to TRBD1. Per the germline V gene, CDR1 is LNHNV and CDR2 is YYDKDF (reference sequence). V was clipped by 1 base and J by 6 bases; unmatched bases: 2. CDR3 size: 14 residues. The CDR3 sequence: CATSRGGQGAEAFF. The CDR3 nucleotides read TGTGCCACCAGCAGAGGAGGACAGGGGGCTGAAGCTTTCTTT.

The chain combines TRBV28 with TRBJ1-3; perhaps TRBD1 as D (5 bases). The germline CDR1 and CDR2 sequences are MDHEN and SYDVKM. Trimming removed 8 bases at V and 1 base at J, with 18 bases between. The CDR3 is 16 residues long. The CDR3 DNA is TGTGCCAGCGCCCGTCAGGGTCTAAAGTCTGGAAACACCATATATTTT. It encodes CASARQGLKSGNTIYF.